This T cell receptor beta chain was obtained from a study of shared clonotypes between healthy human individuals. Study-wide background: Donor ages ranged 18 to 49 years: two women, a few men. Findings and limits, study-wide: Among donors, sharing of clonotypes was expected to be affected by sequencing depth.

This clone was found once. Its antigen is not identified. It was roughly 210 ng DNA, approximately 28,000 T cell genomes, that sorted-subset replicate PCRs used. Repertoires were generated with immunoSEQ multiplex PCR, while TCRdb's copy carries only in-frame clones and drops some. The sample lists 640,000 or so clones, around 72% seen once, with around 2% in the top ten. CD4+ cells were split into CD45RA+ naive and CD45RA-negative memory subsets. Trimming left V 7 bases short and J 7 bases short, with 11 bases between. The CDR3 is 11 amino acids. Looked up from germline, CDR1 is SQVTM and CDR2 is ANQGSEA.

The chain combines TRBV29-1 with TRBJ2-1; D is ambiguous. This TCR came from a woman aged 25 to 45 in good health. The sample was memory CD4+ T cells sorted from blood. Subset noted: CD45RA-negative fraction. DNA for the CDR3: TGCAGCGCCTACGGAGATAATGAGCAGTTCTTC. Its protein is CSAYGDNEQFF.